One sample yielded the 19 T cell receptor beta chains listed below, sequenced in a study of control samples from healthy donors and cancer patients. Data came from immunoSEQ multiplex PCR; TCRdb stores just in-frame clones and leaves some out. The sample shows about 26,000 clones, roughly 85% of them seen only once. The sequencing input was PBMCs. Receptor source: a woman in her fifties or sixties with head and neck cancer.

The rearrangement links TRBV30 to TRBJ2-7, with D perhaps given as TRBD1 or TRBD2 (5 bases each). The CDR3 covers 15 residues. In germline, CDR1 is GTSNPN, CDR2 SVGIG (reference sequence). Trimming stripped 2 bases from V and 4 bases from J, with 18 bases between. The CDR3 loop is CAWSTKRDPRYEQYF. For the CDR3, the DNA is TGTGCCTGGAGTACAAAACGGGACCCAAGGTACGAGCAGTACTTC.

As concerns this clone: The germline gene is not matched at one end of the junction; a read error may be the cause. The chain has TRBV5-1 and TRBJ2-6, with D tentatively TRBD1 or TRBD2 (5 bases each). The V gene's germline CDR1 is SGHRS and CDR2 YFSETQ. The CDR3 length is 19 residues. The CDR3 sequence: CASSSGTAIGVSGVNVLTF. The CDR3 DNA reads as TGCGCCAGCAGCTCCGGGACGGCCATTGGGGTGTCTGGGGTCAACGTCCTGACTTTC.

V and J are TRBV7-2 and TRBJ1-5, with D hard to call. The V and J ends lost 0 bases and 4 bases respectively, with 7 bases between them. Germline CDR1 and CDR2: SGHTA and FQGNSA. The CDR3 extends over 14 amino acids. The DNA of the CDR3 is TGTGCCAGCAGCTTAGCGTCGGCGAATCAGCCCCAGCATTTT. This codes for CASSLASANQPQHF.

The chain couples TRBV4-1 to TRBJ1-4; D unclear. The ends were cut back, 3 bases at V and 8 bases at J, with 7 bases in the middle. CDR1 is MGHRA and CDR2 is YSYEKL in the germline V gene. This CDR3 is 12 amino acids long. In DNA form, the CDR3 reads TGCGCCAGCAGCCACGCGGGGGAAAAACTGTTTTTT. Amino acid sequence: CASSHAGEKLFF.

The CDR3 loop is CASSPTHQFVGGETQYF. The CDR3 DNA sequence: TGTGCCAGCTCACCAACACACCAGTTTGTTGGGGGAGAGACCCAGTACTTC. V usage is TRBV18 and J usage is TRBJ2-5; D possibly matches TRBD1 or TRBD2 (5 bases each). CDR1 is KGHSH, CDR2 LQKENI, per germline. The length of the CDR3 is 17 residues. V was trimmed by 2 bases and J by 4 bases, leaving 20 bases between them.

The chain combines TRBV12-3 or TRBV12-4 with TRBJ2-7, with D possibly matching TRBD1 (5 bases). The CDR3 length is 13 residues. Trimming removed 0 bases from V and 7 bases from J, with 10 bases in between. CDR3 sequence reads: CASSLAAGREQYF. The DNA of the CDR3 is TGTGCCAGCAGTTTAGCGGCAGGGCGAGAGCAGTACTTC.

The chain joins TRBV5-4 to TRBJ2-7, with 11 bases fitting TRBD1. Per the germline V gene, CDR1 is SGHNT and CDR2 is YYREEE (reference sequence). J lost 9 bases, V lost 0 bases, and 8 bases had no gene match. The CDR3 loop spans 15 amino acids. The CDR3, as DNA: TGTGCCAGCAGCTTGGAGGACAGGGGGCCGCTTCCGCAGTACTTC. This translates into CASSLEDRGPLPQYF. The complete variable domain, with remaining parts taken from reference TRBV5-4 and TRBJ2-7, reads ETGVTQSPTHLIKTRGQQVTLRCSSQSGHNTVSWYQQALGQGPQFIFQYYREEENGRGNFPPRFSGLQFPNYSSELNVNALELDDSALYLCASSLEDRGPLPQYFGPGTRLTVT.

This chain links TRBV4-3 with TRBJ2-7; 12 bases match TRBD2. CDR3 length: 15 residues. Germline CDR1 is LGHNA and CDR2 is YSLEER. V trimming: 3 bases; J trimming: 2 bases; junction bases outside the gene matches: 2. The CDR3 DNA is TGCGCCAGCAGCCAGGGACTAGCGGGTACCTACGAGCAGTACTTC. This sequence encodes CASSQGLAGTYEQYF.

The chain links TRBV4-2 to TRBJ2-7; TRBD2 matches at 14 bases. The germline gives CDR1 LGHNA, CDR2 YNFKEQ. This CDR3 spans 20 amino acids. The V gene end was trimmed by 1 base and the J gene end by 6 bases; junction bases not matched to a gene: 17. The CDR3 region has the DNA TGTGCCAGCAGCCAAGGATCGGGACTAGCGGGAGTTAAGGCAGTTTTCGAGCAGTACTTC. Protein product: CASSQGSGLAGVKAVFEQYF.

The genes are TRBV20-1 and TRBJ2-1, with D perhaps matching TRBD2 (5 bases). Trimming took 3 bases from V and 3 from J, leaving 18 bases between them. This CDR3 contains 16 residues. Germline CDR1 and CDR2: DFQATT and SNEGSKA (reference sequence). CDR3 sequence reads: CSASLKDLRYYNEQFF. CDR3 bases: TGCAGTGCTAGTCTCAAGGACTTGCGTTACTACAATGAGCAGTTCTTC.

The genes are TRBV27 and TRBJ2-6; D is ambiguous. From germline, CDR1 is MNHEY and CDR2 SMNVEV (reference sequence). V lost 7 bases to trimming and J lost 0 bases, with 10 bases between them. The CDR3 covers 15 residues. The DNA for the CDR3 is TGTGCCAGCAAGGAACTTAACTCTGGGGCCAACGTCCTGACTTTC. Protein sequence: CASKELNSGANVLTF.

This chain connects TRBV6-2 or TRBV6-3 to TRBJ2-7, with TRBD1 matching over 11 bases. The trim removed 5 bases at V and 6 bases at J, leaving 6 bases unmatched. CDR1 and CDR2 from the germline V gene are MNHEY and SVGEGT. The CDR3 spans 14 residues. CDR3: CASSKTGTGGEQYF. As DNA, the CDR3 is TGTGCCAGCAGTAAAACAGGGACAGGGGGCGAGCAGTACTTC.

The gene calls are TRBV2 and TRBJ2-3; D uncertain. This CDR3 is 14 amino acids long. The germline CDR1 and CDR2 sequences are SNHLY and FYNNEI. Deletions cut 7 bases from V and 3 bases from J, with 14 bases between. The CDR3 DNA reads TGTGCCAGCAAAGGTGGCCTAGAGACAGATACGCAGTATTTT. As protein: CASKGGLETDTQYF.

This clone showed up just once. This chain joins TRBV30 and TRBJ2-1; 16 bases agree with TRBD2. Germline V CDR1 and CDR2: GTSNPN, SVGIG (reference sequence). The V segment lost 8 bases and the J segment 7 bases; nucleotides outside the gene matches: 5. This CDR3 has 14 amino acids. The CDR3 loop reads CALGTSGRANEQFF. The CDR3 nucleotides read TGTGCCCTCGGGACTAGCGGGAGGGCAAATGAGCAGTTCTTC. Full variable domain (remainder filled in from reference TRBV30 and TRBJ2-1): SQTIHQWPATLVQPVGSPLSLECTVEGTSNPNLYWYRQAAGRGLQLLFYSVGIGQISSEVPQNLSASRPQDRQFILSSKKLLLSDSGFYLCALGTSGRANEQFFGPGTRLTVL.

This clone was seen a few times. The DNA of the CDR3 is TGTGCCACCAGCAACGGACTCCACCCCTCCGGAGATACGCAGTATTTT. It specifies CATSNGLHPSGDTQYF. The rearrangement links TRBV15 to TRBJ2-3; a possible D gene is TRBD2 (5 bases). The ends were cut back, 4 bases at V and 5 bases at J, with 19 bases in the middle. The CDR3 runs to 16 residues. Germline assignment: CDR1 LNHNV and CDR2 YYDKDF (reference sequence). The entire variable domain, with the rest obtained from reference TRBV15 and TRBJ2-3, is as follows: DAMVIQNPRYQVTQFGKPVTLSCSQTLNHNVMYWYQQKSSQAPKLLFHYYDKDFNNEADTPDNFQSRRPNTSFCFLDIRSPGLGDTAMYLCATSNGLHPSGDTQYFGPGTRLTVL.

This clone has just one count. In nucleotides, the CDR3 is TGTGCCACCAGCAGAGAGGGGGTAGCTTTCTTT. Protein: CATSREGVAFF. The chain uses TRBV15 and TRBJ1-1, with a tentative D call TRBD1 (5 bases). Trimming cost V 0 bases and J 10 bases, with 6 bases left between them. The CDR3 contains 11 residues. CDR1 is LNHNV and CDR2 is YYDKDF in the germline V gene (reference sequence).

This chain uses TRBV18 with TRBJ2-1; TRBD2 aligns across 7 bases. The CDR3 length is 14 residues. With V trimmed by 4 bases and J by 1 base, 1 base remained unmatched. Germline lookup yields CDR1 KGHSH and CDR2 LQKENI. In DNA form, the CDR3 reads TGTGCCAGCTCACGGCGGGAGTCCTACAATGAGCAGTTCTTC. Amino acid sequence: CASSRRESYNEQFF. Full variable domain (remainder filled in from reference TRBV18 and TRBJ2-1): NAGVMQNPRHLVRRRGQEARLRCSPMKGHSHVYWYRQLPEEGLKFMVYLQKENIIDESGMPKERFSAEFPKEGPSILRIQQVVRGDSAAYFCASSRRESYNEQFFGPGTRLTVL.

This clone appeared a few times. CDR3 protein: CSAIDRVENTGELFF. The CDR3 DNA reads TGCAGTGCTATTGACAGGGTAGAAAACACCGGGGAGCTGTTTTTT. The chain is built from TRBV20-1 and TRBJ2-2, with 7 bases fitting TRBD1. The CDR3 has 15 residues. CDR1 and CDR2 from the germline V gene are DFQATT and SNEGSKA (reference sequence). With 4 bases clipped from V and 2 bases from J, the junction kept 7 bases outside the gene matches.

The CDR3 DNA follows: TGTGCCAGCAGCTTAACGCCGGAAGCTAACTATGGCTACACCTTC. Translating it yields CASSLTPEANYGYTF. V usage is TRBV7-3 and J usage is TRBJ1-2; no reliable D call. The CDR3 loop spans 15 amino acids. Trimming pared 0 bases from V and 0 bases from J, leaving 8 bases between. Germline loops: CDR1 SGHTA, CDR2 FQGTGA.